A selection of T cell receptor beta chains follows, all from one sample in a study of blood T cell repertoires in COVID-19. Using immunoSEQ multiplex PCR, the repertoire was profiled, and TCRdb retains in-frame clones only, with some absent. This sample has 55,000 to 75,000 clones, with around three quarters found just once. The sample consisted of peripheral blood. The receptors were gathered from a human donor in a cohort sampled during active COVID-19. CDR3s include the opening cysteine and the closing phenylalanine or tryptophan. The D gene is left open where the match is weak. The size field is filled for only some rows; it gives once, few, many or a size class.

CDR3 DNA: TGTGCCAGCAGTTTAGAGGTCCGGGATTATGGTGGGGTACGAAACCTACGAGGGCAGTACTTC
CDR3 protein: CASSLEVRDYGGVRNLRGQYF
J gene: TRBJ2-7
clone size: .
D gene: .
V gene: TRBV28

CDR3 DNA: TGTGCCAGCACTGTGGGGGGGGGAGGCCAAGAGACCCAGTACTTC
CDR3 protein: CASTVGGGGQETQYF
J gene: TRBJ2-5
clone size: .
D gene: TRBD2
V gene: TRBV28

CDR3 DNA: TGTGCCAGCAGTTCCCACAGGGGGCGAAACACCATATATTTT
CDR3 protein: CASSSHRGRNTIYF
J gene: TRBJ1-3
clone size: .
D gene: TRBD1
V gene: TRBV28

CDR3 DNA: TGTGCCAGCAGCGGCCCGGGACAGGGATCCAATGAGCAGTTCTTC
CDR3 protein: CASSGPGQGSNEQFF
J gene: TRBJ2-1
clone size: .
D gene: TRBD1
V gene: TRBV9

CDR3 DNA: TGTGCCAGCAGCTCAGACAGGAGCGACGAGCAGTACTTC
CDR3 protein: CASSSDRSDEQYF
J gene: TRBJ2-7
clone size: .
D gene: .
V gene: TRBV7-2

CDR3 DNA: TGTGCCAGCAGCTTAGGACGTACAGGGGTAATATTTGGCTACACCTTC
CDR3 protein: CASSLGRTGVIFGYTF
J gene: TRBJ1-2
clone size: .
D gene: TRBD1
V gene: TRBV7-2

CDR3 DNA: TGCGCCAGCAGGCGTCCGGGACAGGTCACCTACGAGCAGTACTTC
CDR3 protein: CASRRPGQVTYEQYF
J gene: TRBJ2-7
clone size: .
D gene: TRBD1
V gene: TRBV10-1

CDR3 DNA: TGCGCCAGCAGCTTATGGCAGGGGGGCGAAAAACTGTTTTTT
CDR3 protein: CASSLWQGGEKLFF
J gene: TRBJ1-4
clone size: .
D gene: TRBD1
V gene: TRBV5-1

CDR3 DNA: TGTGCCAGCACCTGGGGAGGCGCCACCGGGGAGCTGTTTTTT
CDR3 protein: CASTWGGATGELFF
J gene: TRBJ2-2
clone size: .
D gene: .
V gene: TRBV11-2

CDR3 DNA: TGTGCCAGCAGCGTGCCCTCCGCTAGGATCTACGAGCAGTACTTC
CDR3 protein: CASSVPSARIYEQYF
J gene: TRBJ2-7
clone size: .
D gene: .
V gene: TRBV9

CDR3 DNA: TGTGCCAGCAGCTTGGGGACAGGGTATGCCTACGAGCAGTACTTC
CDR3 protein: CASSLGTGYAYEQYF
J gene: TRBJ2-7
clone size: .
D gene: TRBD1
V gene: TRBV5-5

CDR3 DNA: TGTGCCAGCAGTCTAGAAGGACAGGGGAACTCTGAAGCTTTCTTT
CDR3 protein: CASSLEGQGNSEAFF
J gene: TRBJ1-1
clone size: .
D gene: TRBD1
V gene: TRBV6-4

CDR3 DNA: TGTGCCAGCAGCCAGAGAGGGGGAGGGCCCCACGAGCAGTACTTC
CDR3 protein: CASSQRGGGPHEQYF
J gene: TRBJ2-7
clone size: .
D gene: .
V gene: TRBV7-2

CDR3 DNA: TGCGCCAGCTACAGTAGCCTAGCGGGAGCCCTCGGAAACGAGCAGTACTTC
CDR3 protein: CASYSSLAGALGNEQYF
J gene: TRBJ2-7
clone size: once
D gene: TRBD2
V gene: TRBV23-1

CDR3 DNA: TGTGCCAGCAGTCTCAGACCCACAGCGGTTGGAAAACTGTTTTTT
CDR3 protein: CASSLRPTAVGKLFF
J gene: TRBJ1-4
clone size: once
D gene: .
V gene: TRBV27

CDR3 DNA: TGTGCCAGCTCACCATCACTAGACGGGGAGCTGTTTTTT
CDR3 protein: CASSPSLDGELFF
J gene: TRBJ2-2
clone size: .
D gene: .
V gene: TRBV18

CDR3 DNA: TGTGCCAGCAGTTTCCTGCCACGGGAGGCAACGGGGGATGGCTACACCTTC
CDR3 protein: CASSFLPREATGDGYTF
J gene: TRBJ1-2
clone size: .
D gene: .
V gene: TRBV27

CDR3 DNA: TGTGCCAGCAGTTTATCTGGCAAGAACACTGAAGCTTTCTTT
CDR3 protein: CASSLSGKNTEAFF
J gene: TRBJ1-1
clone size: .
D gene: .
V gene: TRBV27

CDR3 DNA: TGTGCCACCAGCCGGACATCAATAGGCGAGCAGTACTTC
CDR3 protein: CATSRTSIGEQYF
J gene: TRBJ2-7
clone size: .
D gene: .
V gene: TRBV15

CDR3 DNA: TGTGCCACTTACAGGGAATTGAACACTGAAGCTTTCTTT
CDR3 protein: CATYRELNTEAFF
J gene: TRBJ1-1
clone size: .
D gene: .
V gene: TRBV28

CDR3 DNA: TGTGCCAGCAGCCCCCCGGGCAATAGACTAGCAGATACGCAGTATTTT
CDR3 protein: CASSPPGNRLADTQYF
J gene: TRBJ2-3
clone size: once
D gene: .
V gene: TRBV7-9

CDR3 DNA: TGTGCCAGCAGTCCAGGGTCTGGAAACACCATATATTTT
CDR3 protein: CASSPGSGNTIYF
J gene: TRBJ1-3
clone size: .
D gene: .
V gene: TRBV28

CDR3 DNA: TGTGCCAGCAGCTTACAGGGGGCGGGGGTCTATGGCTACACCTTC
CDR3 protein: CASSLQGAGVYGYTF
J gene: TRBJ1-2
clone size: .
D gene: TRBD1
V gene: TRBV5-5

CDR3 DNA: TGTGCCAGTAGCGCCCCAGGGGATCTGAGGTTCGAGCAGTACTTC
CDR3 protein: CASSAPGDLRFEQYF
J gene: TRBJ2-7
clone size: .
D gene: .
V gene: TRBV19

CDR3 DNA: TGTGCCACCAGTGACCCTCCTGGACAGGGTACGAACACCGGGGAGCTGTTTTTT
CDR3 protein: CATSDPPGQGTNTGELFF
J gene: TRBJ2-2
clone size: .
D gene: TRBD1
V gene: TRBV24-1

CDR3 DNA: TGTGCCAGCAGCTTCCAGGGGGAGAATGGCTACACCTTC
CDR3 protein: CASSFQGENGYTF
J gene: TRBJ1-2
clone size: once
D gene: TRBD1
V gene: TRBV5-6

CDR3 DNA: TGTGCCAGCAGCTATGGGTGGGGGCAGGGGCAGTACTTC
CDR3 protein: CASSYGWGQGQYF
J gene: TRBJ2-7
clone size: .
D gene: .
V gene: TRBV6-5

CDR3 DNA: TGTGCCAGCAGCCTGGTTCTGTGCAGGCGGGTGTACCAAGAGACCCAGTACTTC
CDR3 protein: CASSLVLCRRVYQETQYF
J gene: TRBJ2-5
clone size: .
D gene: .
V gene: TRBV7-4

CDR3 DNA: TGTGCCAGCAGTGGCCACGACAGGGGAAGGTATCAGCCCCAGCATTTT
CDR3 protein: CASSGHDRGRYQPQHF
J gene: TRBJ1-5
clone size: .
D gene: TRBD1
V gene: TRBV25-1

CDR3 DNA: TGTGCCAGCAGTCCAAGGGCTAGCGGCTCGGGTACGCAGTATTTT
CDR3 protein: CASSPRASGSGTQYF
J gene: TRBJ2-3
clone size: .
D gene: TRBD2
V gene: TRBV27

CDR3 DNA: TGTGCCAGCAGCACCCCGGACAGGGGGATGGCCCTCCACTTT
CDR3 protein: CASSTPDRGMALHF
J gene: TRBJ1-6
clone size: .
D gene: TRBD1
V gene: TRBV7-2

CDR3 DNA: TGTGCCAGCAGTTACCCGGCGGGAGCAGGATTTGCCGAGCAGTACTTC
CDR3 protein: CASSYPAGAGFAEQYF
J gene: TRBJ2-7
clone size: .
D gene: TRBD2
V gene: TRBV6-2/TRBV6-3

CDR3 DNA: TGTGCCAGCAGCTCCACTAGCGGCCCCGCCTACGAGCAGTACTTC
CDR3 protein: CASSSTSGPAYEQYF
J gene: TRBJ2-7
clone size: .
D gene: TRBD2
V gene: TRBV7-8

CDR3 DNA: TGTGCCAGCAGCCGAAGGGTGGGGCAGGGGGCCTACAATGAGCAGTTCTTC
CDR3 protein: CASSRRVGQGAYNEQFF
J gene: TRBJ2-1
clone size: .
D gene: TRBD1
V gene: TRBV28

CDR3 DNA: TGTGCTAGCAGCCCCGGGACTAGCGACACAGATACGCAGTATTTT
CDR3 protein: CASSPGTSDTDTQYF
J gene: TRBJ2-3
clone size: .
D gene: TRBD2
V gene: TRBV7-7

CDR3 DNA: TGTGCCAGCAGCTTAGGACAGAACACTGAAGCTTTCTTT
CDR3 protein: CASSLGQNTEAFF
J gene: TRBJ1-1
clone size: few
D gene: .
V gene: TRBV7-9

CDR3 DNA: TGTGCCAGCAGCCGGGGACTAGCGGGAGTTTCGGATACGCAGTATTTT
CDR3 protein: CASSRGLAGVSDTQYF
J gene: TRBJ2-3
clone size: .
D gene: TRBD2
V gene: TRBV11-3

CDR3 DNA: TGTGCCAGCAGTTGGGGAGGAGCGGGAGTAGATACGCAGTATTTT
CDR3 protein: CASSWGGAGVDTQYF
J gene: TRBJ2-3
clone size: .
D gene: TRBD2
V gene: TRBV25-1

CDR3 DNA: TGTGCCACCAGCAGAGATCCCGGGACAGCACTAAACACCATATATTTT
CDR3 protein: CATSRDPGTALNTIYF
J gene: TRBJ1-3
clone size: once
D gene: TRBD1
V gene: TRBV15

CDR3 DNA: TGTGCCACCAGTGATTTGTACCTAACCGTGCAGTACTTC
CDR3 protein: CATSDLYLTVQYF
J gene: TRBJ2-7
clone size: .
D gene: .
V gene: TRBV24-1

CDR3 DNA: TGTGCCAGCGGGCGTCAGACAGGGGTAGGCTACGAGCAGTACTTC
CDR3 protein: CASGRQTGVGYEQYF
J gene: TRBJ2-7
clone size: once
D gene: TRBD1
V gene: TRBV6-5

CDR3 DNA: TGTGCCAGCAGCAGCCTCCAGGGCCCTCTCCACGAGCAGTACTTC
CDR3 protein: CASSSLQGPLHEQYF
J gene: TRBJ2-7
clone size: .
D gene: .
V gene: TRBV5-4

CDR3 DNA: TGTGCCAGCAGTTTGGGTGGGGGGAAAGGGAGCAATCAGCCCCAGCATTTT
CDR3 protein: CASSLGGGKGSNQPQHF
J gene: TRBJ1-5
clone size: .
D gene: .
V gene: TRBV27

CDR3 DNA: TGTGCCAGCAGGGTAGCGGTGCACCAAGAGACCCAGTACTTC
CDR3 protein: CASRVAVHQETQYF
J gene: TRBJ2-5
clone size: .
D gene: .
V gene: TRBV7-2

CDR3 DNA: TGTGCCAGCAGCTTAGCGGTGGCTAGTCCTCCCCACGAGCAGTACTTC
CDR3 protein: CASSLAVASPPHEQYF
J gene: TRBJ2-7
clone size: .
D gene: .
V gene: TRBV7-2

CDR3 DNA: TGCGCCAGCAGTGAGAGCGCGGAGGGCGAGCAGTACTTC
CDR3 protein: CASSESAEGEQYF
J gene: TRBJ2-7
clone size: .
D gene: .
V gene: TRBV10-1

CDR3 DNA: TGTGCCAGCAGCGTAGTGGGTAGGGGCTCCGGGGGTGAGCAGTTCTTC
CDR3 protein: CASSVVGRGSGGEQFF
J gene: TRBJ2-1
clone size: once
D gene: .
V gene: TRBV9

CDR3 DNA: TGTGCCAGCAGCTTAGAACAGGGGGCAGGCAATGAGCAGTTCTTC
CDR3 protein: CASSLEQGAGNEQFF
J gene: TRBJ2-1
clone size: .
D gene: TRBD1
V gene: TRBV7-9

CDR3 DNA: TGTGCCAGCAGCCTCGACAGGGGATCGGAAAAACTGTTTTTT
CDR3 protein: CASSLDRGSEKLFF
J gene: TRBJ1-4
clone size: .
D gene: TRBD1
V gene: TRBV7-9